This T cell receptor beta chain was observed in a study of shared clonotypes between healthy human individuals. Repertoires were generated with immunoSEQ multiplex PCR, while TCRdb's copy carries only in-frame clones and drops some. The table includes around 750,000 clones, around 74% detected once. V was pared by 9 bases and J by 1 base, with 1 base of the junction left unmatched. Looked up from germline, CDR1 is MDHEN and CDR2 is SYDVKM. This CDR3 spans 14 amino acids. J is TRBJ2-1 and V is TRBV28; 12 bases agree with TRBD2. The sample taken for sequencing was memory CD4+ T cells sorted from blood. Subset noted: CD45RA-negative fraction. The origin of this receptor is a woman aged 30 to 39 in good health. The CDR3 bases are TGTGCCAGTACTAGCGGGGGGTCCTACAATGAGCAGTTCTTC. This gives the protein CASTSGGSYNEQFF.